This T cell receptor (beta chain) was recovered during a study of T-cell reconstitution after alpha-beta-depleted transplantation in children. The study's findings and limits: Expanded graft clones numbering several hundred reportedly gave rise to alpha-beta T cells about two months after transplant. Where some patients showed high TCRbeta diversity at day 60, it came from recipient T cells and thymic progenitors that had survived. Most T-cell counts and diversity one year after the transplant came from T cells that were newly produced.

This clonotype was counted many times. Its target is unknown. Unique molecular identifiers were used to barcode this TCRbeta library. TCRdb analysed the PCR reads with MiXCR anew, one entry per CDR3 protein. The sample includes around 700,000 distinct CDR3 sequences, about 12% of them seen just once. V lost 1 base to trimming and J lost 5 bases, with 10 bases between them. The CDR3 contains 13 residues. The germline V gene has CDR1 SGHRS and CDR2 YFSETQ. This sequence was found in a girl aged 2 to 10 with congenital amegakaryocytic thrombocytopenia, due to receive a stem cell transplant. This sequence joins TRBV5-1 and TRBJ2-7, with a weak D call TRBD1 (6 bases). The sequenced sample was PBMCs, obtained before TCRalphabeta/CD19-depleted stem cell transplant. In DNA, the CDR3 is TGCGCCAGCAGCTTGTACAGGGCCGACGAGCAGTACTTC. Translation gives CASSLYRADEQYF.